This entry features one T cell receptor beta chain sequence. The source of the sample is a study of OX40 agonist ivuxolimab in advanced cancers. On the study more broadly: Patients with prior anti-PD-1, anti-PD-L1 or anti-CTLA-4 therapy were eligible; approximately 40% had some.

Per germline, CDR1 SGHRS and CDR2 YFSETQ. V lost 2 bases to trimming and J lost 0 bases, with 10 bases between them. This CDR3 spans 15 amino acids. The repertoire was sequenced with immunoSEQ multiplex PCR; TCRdb's copy has only in-frame clones and lacks some. This sample has about 57,000 clones, with 83% found just once. This receptor was identified in an adult with an advanced solid tumor such as melanoma, head and neck, liver or kidney cancer. Sequences were derived from CD4+ or CD8+ T cells sorted from blood, sampled in a trial of the OX40 agonist ivuxolimab. This chain uses TRBV5-1 with TRBJ2-3; perhaps TRBD2 as D (5 bases). CDR3 in amino acids: CASSFGGPSTDTQYF. CDR3 bases: TGCGCCAGCAGCTTCGGCGGGCCTAGCACAGATACGCAGTATTTT.